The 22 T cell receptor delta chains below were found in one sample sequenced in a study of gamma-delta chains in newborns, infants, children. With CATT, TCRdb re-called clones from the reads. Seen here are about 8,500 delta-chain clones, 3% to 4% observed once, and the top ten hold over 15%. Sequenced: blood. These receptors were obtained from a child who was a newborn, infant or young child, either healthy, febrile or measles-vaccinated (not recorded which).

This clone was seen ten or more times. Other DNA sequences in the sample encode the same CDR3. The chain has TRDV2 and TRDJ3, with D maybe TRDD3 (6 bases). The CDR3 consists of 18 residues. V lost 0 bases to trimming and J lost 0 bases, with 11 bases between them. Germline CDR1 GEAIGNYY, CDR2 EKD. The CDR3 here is CACDTGISSSWDTRQMFF. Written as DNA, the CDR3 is TGTGCCTGTGACACCGGGATATCAAGCTCCTGGGACACCCGACAGATGTTTTTC.

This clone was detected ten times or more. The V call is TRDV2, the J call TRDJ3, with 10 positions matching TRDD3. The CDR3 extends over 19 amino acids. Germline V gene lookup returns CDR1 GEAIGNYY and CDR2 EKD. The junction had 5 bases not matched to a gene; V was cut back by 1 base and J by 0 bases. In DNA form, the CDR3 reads TGTGCCTGTGACACTGGGGGATACCATAGCTCCTGGGACACCCGACAGATGTTTTTC. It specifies CACDTGGYHSSWDTRQMFF.

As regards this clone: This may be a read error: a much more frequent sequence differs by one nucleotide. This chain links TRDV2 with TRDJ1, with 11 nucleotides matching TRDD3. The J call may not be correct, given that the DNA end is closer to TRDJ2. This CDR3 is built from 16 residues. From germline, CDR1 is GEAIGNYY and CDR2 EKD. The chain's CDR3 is CACDTLVGDTPAQLFF. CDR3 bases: TGTGCCTGCGACACCCTGGTGGGGGATACGCCAGCACAACTCTTCTTT.

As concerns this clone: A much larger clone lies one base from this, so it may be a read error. The CDR3 DNA reads TGTGCCTGTGACCCTCTGGGGGCAGCTGCCTCCTGGGACACCCGACAGATGTTTTTC. Protein product: CACDPLGAAASWDTRQMFF. The chain joins TRDV2 to TRDJ3; 7 bases fit TRDD3. Germline V gene sequence: CDR1 GEAIGNYY, CDR2 EKD. V was pared by 3 bases and J by 0 bases, with 10 bases of the junction left unmatched. This CDR3 has 19 amino acids.

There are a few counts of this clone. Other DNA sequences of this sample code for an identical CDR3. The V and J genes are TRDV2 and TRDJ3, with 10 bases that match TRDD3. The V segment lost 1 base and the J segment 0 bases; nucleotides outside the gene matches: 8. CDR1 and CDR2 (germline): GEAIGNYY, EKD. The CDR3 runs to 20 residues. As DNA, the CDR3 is TGTGCCTGTGACACGTACTGGGGGATCCGAAGCTCCTGGGACACCCGACAGATGTTTTTC. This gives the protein CACDTYWGIRSSWDTRQMFF.

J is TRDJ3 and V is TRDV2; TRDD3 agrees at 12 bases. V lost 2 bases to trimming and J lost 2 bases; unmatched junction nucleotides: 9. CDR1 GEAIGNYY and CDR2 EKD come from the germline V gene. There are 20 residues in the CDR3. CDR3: CACDILGDTPSPWDTRQMFF. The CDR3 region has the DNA TGTGCCTGTGACATACTGGGGGATACTCCTAGCCCCTGGGACACCCGACAGATGTTTTTC.

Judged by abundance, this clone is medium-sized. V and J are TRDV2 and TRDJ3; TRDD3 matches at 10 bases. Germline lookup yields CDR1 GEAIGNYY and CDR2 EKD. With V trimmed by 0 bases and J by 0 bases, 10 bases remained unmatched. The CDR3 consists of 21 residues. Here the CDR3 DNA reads TGTGCCTGTGACACCGCGGGGGGATACGCCCTGAGCTCCTGGGACACCCGACAGATGTTTTTC. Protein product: CACDTAGGYALSSWDTRQMFF.

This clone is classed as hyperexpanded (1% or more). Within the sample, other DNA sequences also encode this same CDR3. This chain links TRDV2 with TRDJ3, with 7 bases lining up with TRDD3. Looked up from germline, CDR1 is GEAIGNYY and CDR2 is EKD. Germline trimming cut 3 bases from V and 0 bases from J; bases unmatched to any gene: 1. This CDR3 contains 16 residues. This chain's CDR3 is CACDWGSSWDTRQMFF. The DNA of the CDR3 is TGTGCCTGTGACTGGGGGAGCTCCTGGGACACCCGACAGATGTTTTTC.

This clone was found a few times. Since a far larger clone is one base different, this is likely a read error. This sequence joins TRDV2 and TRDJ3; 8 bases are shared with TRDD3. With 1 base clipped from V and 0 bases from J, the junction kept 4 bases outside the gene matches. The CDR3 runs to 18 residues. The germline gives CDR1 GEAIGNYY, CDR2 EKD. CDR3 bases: TGTGCCTGTGACACTGGGGGATGCGCCTCCTGGGACACCCGACAGATGTTTTTC. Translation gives CACDTGGCASWDTRQMFF.

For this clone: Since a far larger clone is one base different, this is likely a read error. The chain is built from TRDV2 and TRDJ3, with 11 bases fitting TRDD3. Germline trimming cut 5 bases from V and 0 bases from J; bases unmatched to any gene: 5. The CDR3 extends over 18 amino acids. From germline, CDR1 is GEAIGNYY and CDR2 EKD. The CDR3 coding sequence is TGTGCCTGTGGCGTACTGGGGGATAGCTCCTGGGACACCCGACAGATGTTTTTC. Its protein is CACGVLGDSSWDTRQMFF.

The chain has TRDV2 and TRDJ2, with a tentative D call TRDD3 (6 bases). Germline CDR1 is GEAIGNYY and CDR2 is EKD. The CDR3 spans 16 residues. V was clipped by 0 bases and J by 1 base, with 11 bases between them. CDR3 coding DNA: TGTGCCTGTGACACCGTGGGGATGGGTTTGACAGCACAACTCTTCTTT. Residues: CACDTVGMGLTAQLFF.

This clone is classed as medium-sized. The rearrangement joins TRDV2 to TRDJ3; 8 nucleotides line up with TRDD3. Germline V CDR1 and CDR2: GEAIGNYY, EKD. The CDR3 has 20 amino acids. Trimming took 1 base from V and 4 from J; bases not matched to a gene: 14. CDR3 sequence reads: CACDTVMGDDASWDTRQMFF. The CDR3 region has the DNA TGTGCCTGTGACACGGTGATGGGGGATGACGCATCGTGGGACACCCGACAGATGTTTTTC.

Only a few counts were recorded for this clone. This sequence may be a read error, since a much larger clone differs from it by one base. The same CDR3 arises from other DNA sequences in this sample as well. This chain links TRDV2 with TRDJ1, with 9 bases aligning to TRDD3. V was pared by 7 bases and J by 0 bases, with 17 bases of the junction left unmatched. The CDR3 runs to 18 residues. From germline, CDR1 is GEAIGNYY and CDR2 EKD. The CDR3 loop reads CACDLLTGGREYTDKLIF. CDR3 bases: TGTGCCTGCGACCTGCTTACTGGGGGACGGGAATACACCGATAAACTCATCTTT.

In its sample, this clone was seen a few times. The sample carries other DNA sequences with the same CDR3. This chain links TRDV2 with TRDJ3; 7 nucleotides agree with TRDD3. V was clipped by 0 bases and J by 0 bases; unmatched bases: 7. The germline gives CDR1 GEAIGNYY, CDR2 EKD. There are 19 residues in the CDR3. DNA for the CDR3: TGTGCCTGTGACACCGTGCTGGGGGCCAGCTCCTGGGACACCCGACAGATGTTTTTC. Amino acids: CACDTVLGASSWDTRQMFF.

The CDR3 DNA is TGTGCCTGTGATGCACTGGGGGCCCACTCCTGGGACACCCGACAGATGTTTTTC. Its translation is CACDALGAHSWDTRQMFF. The chain links TRDV2 to TRDJ3, with 8 bases fitting TRDD3. The CDR3 consists of 18 residues. Trimming cost V 4 bases and J 0 bases; bases outside gene matches: 7. In germline, CDR1 is GEAIGNYY, CDR2 EKD.

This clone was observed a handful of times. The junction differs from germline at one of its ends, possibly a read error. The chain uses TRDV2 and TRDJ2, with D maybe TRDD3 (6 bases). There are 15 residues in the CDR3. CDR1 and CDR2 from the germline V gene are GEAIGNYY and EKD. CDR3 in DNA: TGTGCCTGTGAAGAACTACTGGGTGGTAGAGCACACCTCTTCTTT. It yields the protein CACEELLGGRAHLFF.

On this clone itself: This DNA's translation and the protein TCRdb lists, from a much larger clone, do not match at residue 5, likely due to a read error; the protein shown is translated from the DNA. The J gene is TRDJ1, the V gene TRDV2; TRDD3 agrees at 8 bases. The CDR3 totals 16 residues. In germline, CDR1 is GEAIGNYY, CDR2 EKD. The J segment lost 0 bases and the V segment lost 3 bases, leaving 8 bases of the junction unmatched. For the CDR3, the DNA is TGTGCCTGTGACGCCGTCGTACTGGGGGACACCGATAAACTCATCTTT. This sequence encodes CACDAVVLGDTDKLIF.

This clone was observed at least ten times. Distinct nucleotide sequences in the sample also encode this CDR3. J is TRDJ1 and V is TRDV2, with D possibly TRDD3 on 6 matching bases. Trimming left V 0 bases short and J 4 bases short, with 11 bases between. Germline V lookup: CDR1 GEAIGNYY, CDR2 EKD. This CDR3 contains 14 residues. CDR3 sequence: CACDTLLGGDKLIF. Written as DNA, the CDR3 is TGTGCCTGTGACACCTTACTGGGAGGCGATAAACTCATCTTT.

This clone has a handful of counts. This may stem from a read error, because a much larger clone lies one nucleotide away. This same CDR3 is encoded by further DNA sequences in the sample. CDR3 bases: TGTGCCTGCGACACTGGGGGATACGATAAACTCATCTTT. This codes for CACDTGGYDKLIF. The V call is TRDV2, the J call TRDJ1; 11 bases fit TRDD3. Germline CDR1 reads GEAIGNYY; CDR2 reads EKD. CDR3 length equals 13 residues.

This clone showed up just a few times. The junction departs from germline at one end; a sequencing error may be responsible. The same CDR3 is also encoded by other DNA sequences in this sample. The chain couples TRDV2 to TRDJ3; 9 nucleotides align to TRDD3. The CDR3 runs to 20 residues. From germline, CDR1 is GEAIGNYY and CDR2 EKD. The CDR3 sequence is CACDRIQLGESSWDTRQMFF. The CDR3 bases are TGTGCCTGTGACCGTATACAACTGGGGGAGAGCTCCTGGGACACCCGACAGATGTTCTTC.

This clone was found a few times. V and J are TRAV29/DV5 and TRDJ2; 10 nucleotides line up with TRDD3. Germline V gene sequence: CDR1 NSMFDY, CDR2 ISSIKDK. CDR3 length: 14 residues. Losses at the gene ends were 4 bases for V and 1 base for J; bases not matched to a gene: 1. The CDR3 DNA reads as TGTGCAGCATACTGGGGGATTTTGACAGCACAACTCTTCTTT. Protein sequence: CAAYWGILTAQLFF.

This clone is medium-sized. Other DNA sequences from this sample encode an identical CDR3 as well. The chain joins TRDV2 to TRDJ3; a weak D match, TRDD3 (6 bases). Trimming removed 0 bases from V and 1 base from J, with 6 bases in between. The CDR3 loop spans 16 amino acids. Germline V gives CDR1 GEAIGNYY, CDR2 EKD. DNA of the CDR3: TGTGCCTGTGACACCTGGGGGTCCTGGGACACCCGACAGATGTTTTTC. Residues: CACDTWGSWDTRQMFF.